Given below is one T cell receptor beta chain in context. Its antigen target is currently unknown. Qualities for individual bases were not recorded, and no much larger clone is one base off. This record belongs to a study of blood T cell repertoires in COVID-19 (dated by TCRdb to about 2020). Study-level background: Collaborator samples came from the United States, Italy and Spain and covered acute and convalescent phases of COVID-19. Sample metadata almost always included a de-identified subject ID, COVID-19 status, age in years and sex. Samples were obtained from the ongoing ImmuneRACE study (first 160 participants) and from some 1,300 subjects provided by 6 global collaborators. The repertoires were made available in a free public database intended to serve as a resource for research on the immune response to SARS-CoV-2. The material from the prospective study consisted of cDNA or gDNA derived from T cells, B-cell-depleted T cells, or PBMCs. Subjects who had been exposed to COVID-19, were actively infected with it, or had recovered from it provided the deeply sampled blood TCRbeta repertoires that made up the dataset. HLA class I and class II types, where available, came from metadata supplied by the sample provider rather than from assay-based typing. What the research found in general, with its limitations: The amount of clinical and demographic metadata varied by source and participant and was provided uncurated.

TCRbeta CDR3 regions were amplified from genomic DNA using the immunoSEQ Assay, a bias-controlled multiplex PCR. As for the authors' bioinformatics: The number of nucleated cells in each sample was estimated by amplification of reference gene primers within the assay. Sequence reads were collapsed and filtered to measure the absolute abundance of every unique TCRbeta CDR3 rearrangement. For each sample, productive Simpson clonality was calculated by taking the square root of Simpson's diversity index across productive rearrangements. The table was pulled from immuneACCESS by TCRdb, which kept in-frame rearrangements only. Such tables lose some clones; where checked, under half of the loss comes from unresolved V genes, and the rest has no known cause. The V and J calls and clone size were taken over from that table, and D and trimming were inferred from the DNA. Across this sample there are about 250,000 clones, with approximately 84% seen only once. Roughly 15% of the sample is in the top ten clones.

Participants in the prospective study were enrolled through a virtual design, were aged about 18 to 90 years, and lived in 24 United States geographic areas. Cohort assignment in the prospective study relied on participant-reported clinical history from a screening survey and a study questionnaire. Recovered participants in ImmuneRACE Cohort 3 were defined as having two consecutive negative NP/OP PCR tests, clearance from a healthcare professional, or resolution of symptoms. In the prospective study, mobile phlebotomists collected whole blood, serum and a nasopharyngeal or oropharyngeal swab from each participant. Prospective study participants could optionally give additional blood draws and questionnaires over a 2-month period. Blood samples from the prospective study were shipped frozen or at room temperature prior to DNA extraction. The CDR3 sequence holds 14 residues, the cysteine and phenylalanine included. Only CDR3 DNA remains: 42 bases, in frame from the first base. CDR1 is given as SNHLY and CDR2 as FYNNEI, both from the germline V gene. The germline ends are 13 bases apart after V is trimmed by 3 bases and J by 4 bases.

The TCR originated in a man aged 18-30 years who had recovered from COVID-19. Recombination linked TRBV2 to TRBJ2-7; possibly the D gene is TRBD2, per 7 matching bases. Sequenced: PBMCs or T cells enriched from blood (not recorded which). The sequenced DNA: TGTGCCAGCAGTGATGGGGGGGCAGCGTACGAGCAGTACTTC. It specifies CASSDGGAAYEQYF.